This passage covers 10 T cell receptor beta chains from one sample sequenced in a study of shared T cell receptors in the human thymus. TCRdb's table, derived via immunoSEQ multiplex PCR, lists solely in-frame clones and lacks some. The sample lists roughly 700,000 clones; approximately 90% were seen once. These data also formed part of another study, on human thymus T cells.

The specimen was thymocytes. The receptors originated from a boy under three years old with a congenital heart defect.

V and J are TRBV4-2 and TRBJ2-5; perhaps TRBD2 as D (6 bases). V was cut by 1 base and J by 4 bases, with 10 bases left in between. CDR3 length: 14 residues. From germline, CDR1 is LGHNA and CDR2 YNFKEQ. The CDR3 DNA reads as TGTGCCAGCAGCCAAGCGGGGACTGGAGAGACCCAGTACTTC. It specifies CASSQAGTGETQYF.

The chain combines TRBV28 with TRBJ2-5; TRBD2 matches 10 bases. Germline-derived CDR1 and CDR2 are MDHEN and SYDVKM. There are 16 residues in the CDR3. After removal of 5 bases from V and 5 bases from J, the junction contained 11 bases not matched to a gene. The CDR3: CASSPPSSGSTETQYF. The CDR3 DNA reads TGTGCCAGCAGTCCCCCCTCTAGCGGGAGTACCGAGACCCAGTACTTC. Full variable domain (outside the CDR3, taken from reference TRBV28 and TRBJ2-5): DVKVTQSSRYLVKRTGEKVFLECVQDMDHENMFWYRQDPGLGLRLIYFSYDVKMKEKGDIPEGYSVSREKKERFSLILESASTNQTSMYLCASSPPSSGSTETQYFGPGTRLLVL.

The rearrangement joins TRBV5-1 to TRBJ2-7, with D possibly TRBD2 on 6 matching bases. Germline V CDR1 and CDR2: SGHRS, YFSETQ. V lost 4 bases and J lost 4, with 24 bases in between. This CDR3 region has 17 residues. CDR3 sequence (DNA): TGCGCCAGCAGCGAAACCCATTCGTCGGACTACTTTTACGAGCAGTACTTC. It specifies CASSETHSSDYFYEQYF.

Here the CDR3 reads CASSEALSGGTDTQYF. In DNA form, the CDR3 reads TGTGCCAGCAGTGAAGCCTTGTCAGGGGGCACAGATACGCAGTATTTT. The V and J genes are TRBV2 and TRBJ2-3, with D perhaps TRBD1 (6 bases). Germline V gives CDR1 SNHLY, CDR2 FYNNEI. Trimming took 0 bases from V and 1 from J, leaving 11 bases between them. The CDR3 consists of 16 residues.

The table lists this clone with a count of one. The chain is built from TRBV20-1 and TRBJ2-1; D might be TRBD2 (5 bases). CDR1 is DFQATT and CDR2 is SNEGSKA in the germline V gene (reference sequence). The CDR3 covers 11 residues. The germline V and J ends were trimmed by 6 bases and 3 bases, with 6 bases remaining between them. CDR3 nucleotides: TGCAGTGCGGGAGTCTACAATGAGCAGTTCTTC. This sequence encodes CSAGVYNEQFF.

This chain connects TRBV7-8 to TRBJ1-1, with 9 bases that match TRBD1. The CDR3 sequence is 16 residues long. After removal of 3 bases from V and 1 base from J, the junction contained 6 bases not matched to a gene. The germline V gene has CDR1 SGHVS and CDR2 FQNEAQ. Here the CDR3 reads CASSFSWTGANTEAFF. DNA for the CDR3: TGTGCCAGCAGCTTTTCTTGGACAGGGGCGAACACTGAAGCTTTCTTT.

This clone turned up a few times. This chain uses TRBV5-6 with TRBJ1-2, with D perhaps matching TRBD1 (6 bases). The CDR3 sequence is 16 residues long. Germline lookup yields CDR1 SGHDT and CDR2 YYEEEE. The V gene lost 0 bases and the J gene lost 0 bases, with 12 bases spanning the gap. This CDR3 reads CASSLGRGRTNYGYTF. CDR3 sequence (DNA): TGTGCCAGCAGCTTGGGCAGGGGCCGGACTAACTATGGCTACACCTTC. Full variable domain (rest looked up from reference TRBV5-6 and TRBJ1-2): DAGVTQSPTHLIKTRGQQVTLRCSPKSGHDTVSWYQQALGQGPQFIFQYYEEEERQRGNFPDRFSGHQFPNYSSELNVNALLLGDSALYLCASSLGRGRTNYGYTFGSGTRLTVV.

The chain recombines TRBV5-6 with TRBJ2-1, with 10 positions matching TRBD2. Germline values: CDR1 SGHDT, CDR2 YYEEEE. V lost 0 bases, J lost 4 bases, and 10 bases stayed unmatched. The CDR3 runs to 18 residues. Here the CDR3 DNA reads TGTGCCAGCAGCTTGGCGGGGGTAGCGGGAGGCCTATACAATGAGCAGTTCTTC. Translated: CASSLAGVAGGLYNEQFF.

V gene TRBV4-3 combines with J gene TRBJ2-5; perhaps TRBD2 as D (6 bases). Germline V CDR1 and CDR2: LGHNA, YSLEER. The CDR3 sequence is 16 residues long. Trimming removed 1 base at V and 4 bases at J, with 16 bases between. The chain's CDR3 is CASSQVVGGIGETQYF. CDR3 nucleotide sequence: TGCGCCAGCAGCCAAGTGGTCGGCGGGATTGGAGAGACCCAGTACTTC.

The chain carries TRBV4-3 and TRBJ2-3; TRBD2 agrees at 7 bases. The CDR3 runs 17 residues. The germline CDR1 and CDR2 sequences are LGHNA and YSLEER. Germline trimming cut 4 bases from V and 2 bases from J; bases unmatched to any gene: 12. This CDR3 is CASSPSDLAEYTDTQYF. The CDR3 DNA follows: TGCGCCAGCAGCCCAAGTGACCTAGCGGAATACACAGATACGCAGTATTTT.